This T cell receptor (beta chain) was captured by sequencing in a study of beta chain features in type 1 diabetes. General study results and limits: Shorter templates may be favored by PCR, equally so in patients and controls. More deletions and fewer insertions at VDJ junctions were found in patients with type 1 diabetes. Shorter TCRB CDR3s, moderately but significantly so, were found in Type 1 diabetes patients in all four CD4+ subsets.

CDR1 and CDR2 (germline): MDHEN, SYDVKM. The V and J ends lost 6 bases and 4 bases respectively, with 13 bases between them. The CDR3 extends over 13 amino acids. Worth noting for this clone: Its specificity is not known.

Every bit of the isolated RNA underwent reverse transcription, so sequencing read expressed TCRB transcripts. Naive, central memory and regulatory T cell samples came to a mean of approximately 3.6 million reads. Produced via immunoSEQ multiplex PCR; TCRdb's table is partial and in-frame only. Among about 260,000 clones, roughly 20% were seen once, and the ten largest hold about 0.027%. The chain has TRBV28 and TRBJ2-7; a weak D match, TRBD2 (5 bases). Sequenced sample: naive CD4+ T cells from blood. The TCR comes from a woman between 40 and 55 years old with type 1 diabetes. The CDR3 region is CASRLGLPYEQYF. CDR3 nucleotide sequence: TGTGCCAGCAGACTTGGACTTCCTTACGAGCAGTACTTC. The variable domain in full, with the rest retrieved from reference TRBV28 and TRBJ2-7, is DVKVTQSSRYLVKRTGEKVFLECVQDMDHENMFWYRQDPGLGLRLIYFSYDVKMKEKGDIPEGYSVSREKKERFSLILESASTNQTSMYLCASRLGLPYEQYFGPGTRLTVT.